This T cell receptor (beta chain) was sequenced for a study of PD-1 blockade in classical Hodgkin lymphoma. Study-wide findings and caveats: Whoever responded completely had baseline diversity much like that seen in newly diagnosed patients.

This CDR3 is 15 amino acids long. The V end lost 4 bases, the J end lost 3 bases, and 17 bases lay between the germline ends. CDR1 is SGHKS, CDR2 YYEKEE, per germline (reference sequence). Described time point: cycle 4 day 1 (C4D1), after more than five weeks of nivolumab. All trial patients relapsed after autologous stem cell transplantation. Patients' outcomes at their best amounted to complete response, partial response or progressive disease. On this clone itself: The antigen is undetermined.

The data were produced by immunoSEQ multiplex PCR, yet TCRdb's version contains in-frame clones alone and is incomplete. The data contain about 64,000 clones, more than 80% of them seen just once; the ten biggest clones take up around 8%. This TCR was recovered from a human donor with classical Hodgkin lymphoma. The sample consisted of peripheral blood mononuclear cells (PBMCs), taken before the fourth cycle of nivolumab. J is TRBJ2-7 and V is TRBV5-5, with D possibly matching TRBD2 (5 bases). As DNA, the CDR3 is TGTGCCAGCAGCCTAAGTCGGCTAGCAGACTACGAGCAGTACTTC. Translated, it gives CASSLSRLADYEQYF. Full variable domain (rest looked up from reference TRBV5-5 and TRBJ2-7): DAGVTQSPTHLIKTRGQQVTLRCSPISGHKSVSWYQQVLGQGPQFIFQYYEKEERGRGNFPDRFSARQFPNYSSELNVNALLLGDSALYLCASSLSRLADYEQYFGPGTRLTVT.